Below, 16 T cell receptor beta chains from the same sample are listed, as sequenced in a study of T cells in Graves' hyperthyroidism and ophthalmopathy. It was RNA transcripts that yielded the amplified TCR beta CDR3 regions. An initial round of RT-PCR targeting the TCR CDR3 relied on the HTBI primer set. TCRdb re-derived calls from the multiplex PCR reads in MiXCR, one entry per CDR3 protein. Here the sample spans 600,000 to 850,000 distinct CDR3 sequences, about 19% being singletons. Sequenced input: blood. The receptor source for this set is a woman aged 45-59 years with Graves' hyperthyroidism that later progressed to Graves' ophthalmopathy.

This sequence joins TRBV6-1 and TRBJ1-4; 7 bases align to TRBD1. The CDR3 consists of 14 residues. Looked up from germline, CDR1 is MNHNS and CDR2 is SASEGT. The V segment lost 6 bases and the J segment 7 bases; nucleotides outside the gene matches: 8. DNA for the CDR3: TGTGCCAGCAGCCGGAACCGGGACAGTGAAAAACTGTTTTTT. Protein product: CASSRNRDSEKLFF.

This rearrangement joins TRBV10-2 to TRBJ2-2; 9 nucleotides agree with TRBD2. The CDR3 extends over 16 amino acids. The V gene end was trimmed by 2 bases and the J gene end by 5 bases; junction bases not matched to a gene: 6. Germline CDR1 and CDR2: WSHSY and SAAADI. CDR3 nucleotide sequence: TGCGCCAGCAGTGAGGTAGCGGGGGCTACGACCGGGGAGCTGTTTTTT. Its translation is CASSEVAGATTGELFF.

This clonotype was found a few times. The chain couples TRBV9 to TRBJ1-1; D call uncertain. CDR3 length equals 15 residues. V gave up 0 bases and J gave up 3 bases, with 12 bases separating them. The germline gives CDR1 SGDLS, CDR2 YYNGEE. The DNA for the CDR3 is TGTGCCAGCAGCGTAGAAGACGAGCGGTACACTGAAGCTTTCTTT. Residues: CASSVEDERYTEAFF. Full variable domain (remainder filled in from reference TRBV9 and TRBJ1-1): DSGVTQTPKHLITATGQRVTLRCSPRSGDLSVYWYQQSLDQGLQFLIQYYNGEERAKGNILERFSAQQFPDLHSELNLSSLELGDSALYFCASSVEDERYTEAFFGQGTRLTVV.

This clonotype has just a few counts. DNA of the CDR3: TGTGCCACCAGGCCAGGGCGGGGTGAGCAGTTCTTC. Protein sequence: CATRPGRGEQFF. The gene calls are TRBV15 and TRBJ2-1, with D possibly being TRBD2 (6 bases). This CDR3 has 12 residues. CDR1 is LNHNV and CDR2 is YYDKDF in the germline V gene (reference sequence). V lost 6 bases and J 9 bases, leaving 12 bases between the germline ends. The full variable domain, rest sourced from reference TRBV15 and TRBJ2-1, is DAMVIQNPRYQVTQFGKPVTLSCSQTLNHNVMYWYQQKSSQAPKLLFHYYDKDFNNEADTPDNFQSRRPNTSFCFLDIRSPGLGDTAMYLCATRPGRGEQFFGPGTRLTVL.

This clonotype showed up many times. V usage is TRBV28 and J usage is TRBJ2-5; unclear D gene. Per germline, CDR1 MDHEN and CDR2 SYDVKM. Trimming stripped 5 bases from V and 1 base from J, with 11 bases between. CDR3 length equals 14 residues. The CDR3 DNA reads TGTGCCAGCAGTCCCTTGGTCATCCAAGAGACCCAGTACTTC. Protein product: CASSPLVIQETQYF.

The rearrangement links TRBV24-1 to TRBJ2-7; 7 nucleotides line up with TRBD1. The CDR3 loop spans 15 amino acids. With V trimmed by 4 bases and J by 9 bases, 14 bases remained unmatched. Per the germline V gene, CDR1 is KGHDR and CDR2 is SFDVKD. The DNA for the CDR3 is TGTGCCACCAGTGACCCTAACAGGGGCATCGACGGGCAGTACTTC. Its translation: CATSDPNRGIDGQYF.

This clonotype was seen a handful of times. This chain uses TRBV7-8 with TRBJ1-5; D is perhaps TRBD1 (6 bases). Germline loops: CDR1 SGHVS, CDR2 FQNEAQ. Between the trimmed V and J ends, which lost 4 bases and 7 bases, there was a span of 14 bases. The CDR3 length is 14 residues. Here the CDR3 DNA reads TGTGCCAGCAGCTCCAACAGGGTAAACCAGCCCCAGCATTTT. Its translation: CASSSNRVNQPQHF.

This clonotype was counted many times. CDR3 in DNA: TGTGCCAGCAGCTTAGATTTGGGGGGGGGCTCCTACGAGCAGTACTTC. It specifies CASSLDLGGGSYEQYF. The chain recombines TRBV11-2 with TRBJ2-7, with 7 bases aligning to TRBD2. Germline V gene data show CDR1 as SGHAT and CDR2 as FQNNGV. Unmatched junction bases numbered 5, after V lost 0 bases and J lost 0 bases. The CDR3 runs to 16 residues.

This clonotype has more than one count but fewer than ten. The V and J genes are TRBV10-1 and TRBJ2-7; D is uncertain. Germline values: CDR1 WNHNN, CDR2 SYGVQD (reference sequence). The CDR3 is 12 amino acids. Trimming stripped 10 bases from V and 1 base from J, with 11 bases between. CDR3 DNA sequence: TGCGCCACCTCGGACGGTTCCTACGAGCAGTACTTC. Protein: CATSDGSYEQYF.

This clonotype was seen ten or more times. The chain combines TRBV6-1 with TRBJ2-2; TRBD2 might be the D (6 bases). Trimming pared 7 bases from V and 7 bases from J, leaving 16 bases between. This CDR3 contains 14 residues. From germline, CDR1 is MNHNS and CDR2 SASEGT. CDR3 bases: TGTGCCAGCAATACCCCGGGAGAGGGCGGGGAGCTGTTTTTT. Amino acid sequence: CASNTPGEGGELFF.

This sequence joins TRBV2 and TRBJ1-3; TRBD1 matches 10 bases. The CDR3 sequence is 15 residues long. Per germline, CDR1 SNHLY and CDR2 FYNNEI. The junction had 6 bases not matched to a gene; V was cut back by 4 bases and J by 6 bases. The CDR3 DNA sequence: TGTGCCAGCAGTGGGGGGACAGGGGAAGAAAACACCATATATTTT. Protein: CASSGGTGEENTIYF.

In this sample, this clonotype turned up many times. The chain has TRBV7-8 and TRBJ2-3; the D is unclear. The CDR3 is 15 residues long. Germline lookup yields CDR1 SGHVS and CDR2 FQNEAQ. Trimming pared 1 base from V and 0 bases from J, leaving 8 bases between. The CDR3 bases are TGTGCCAGCAGCTTAGTATCCTACAGCACAGATACGCAGTATTTT. Encoded protein: CASSLVSYSTDTQYF. The whole variable domain, filled in from reference TRBV7-8 and TRBJ2-3, reads GAGVSQSPRYKVAKRGQDVALRCDPISGHVSLFWYQQALGQGPEFLTYFQNEAQLDKSGLPSDRFFAERPEGSVSTLKIQRTQQEDSAVYLCASSLVSYSTDTQYFGPGTRLTVL.

This clonotype was picked up many times. The genes are TRBV6-1 and TRBJ1-1; D unclear. V was shortened by 7 bases and J by 5 bases, with 14 bases between the two germline ends. The germline CDR1 and CDR2 sequences are MNHNS and SASEGT. The CDR3 has 13 residues. The CDR3 region has the DNA TGTGCCAGCACCAAGACGGACGGAACTGAAGCTTTCTTT. Translating it yields CASTKTDGTEAFF.

The chain combines TRBV6-5 with TRBJ1-3, with D hard to call. Germline-derived CDR1 and CDR2 are MNHEY and SVGAGI. V was pared by 2 bases and J by 0 bases, with 11 bases between. The CDR3 has 16 residues. The CDR3 DNA sequence: TGTGCCAGCAGTTACGGGATTGAGAGCTCTGGAAACACCATATATTTT. It codes for CASSYGIESSGNTIYF.

The rearrangement uses TRBV19 and TRBJ1-2, with TRBD1 matching over 7 bases. From germline, CDR1 is LNHDA and CDR2 SQIVND (reference sequence). The J segment lost 6 bases and the V segment lost 3 bases, leaving 7 bases of the junction unmatched. This CDR3 is 14 amino acids long. In DNA form, the CDR3 reads TGTGCCAGTAGTATCGAAGGGGGCCGGCATGGCTACACCTTC. Amino acids: CASSIEGGRHGYTF.

The table lists this clonotype with a few counts. The chain recombines TRBV29-1 with TRBJ1-1, with D maybe TRBD1 (5 bases). The germline V gene has CDR1 SQVTM and CDR2 ANQGSEA. There are 13 residues in the CDR3. The CDR3 region has the DNA TGCAGTGTAGTCCAGGGTAAGAACACTGAAGCTTTCTTT. Its translation is CSVVQGKNTEAFF.